A selection of T cell receptor beta chains follows, all from one sample in a study of blood T cells in healthy people across ages. TCRdb reprocessed the 5' RACE reads with MiXCR, giving one entry per CDR3 protein. Of 700,000 to 900,000 distinct CDR3 sequences listed, 50% to 65% are singletons. The sample taken for sequencing was blood. The receptor source for this set is a man older than 75 in good health. Both conserved end residues are part of each CDR3. A D gene is named only where the DNA matches it firmly. Only some rows state a clone size, as once, few, many or a class for expanded clones.

d_gene: NA; abundance: NA; v_gene: TRBV11-2; j_gene: TRBJ2-4; len: 17; CDR3nt: TGTGCCAGCAGCTCCTTTCGGGGGGCCAAAGCCAAAAACATTCAGTACTTC; CDR3aa: CASSSFRGAKAKNIQYF
d_gene: TRBD1; abundance: NA; v_gene: TRBV29-1; j_gene: TRBJ1-1; len: 12; CDR3nt: TGCAGCGGCACACAGGGGGCTACTGAAGCTTTCTTT; CDR3aa: CSGTQGATEAFF
d_gene: TRBD2; abundance: NA; v_gene: TRBV6-5; j_gene: TRBJ2-1; len: 14; CDR3nt: TGTGCCAGCAGTTACGCTGGGGGGGACAATGAGCAGTTCTTC; CDR3aa: CASSYAGGDNEQFF
d_gene: TRBD2; abundance: NA; v_gene: TRBV7-9; j_gene: TRBJ2-5; len: 15; CDR3nt: TGTGCCAGCAGCTCCTTGGTAGCGGGATTGGAGACCCAGTACTTC; CDR3aa: CASSSLVAGLETQYF
d_gene: NA; abundance: few; v_gene: TRBV3-1; j_gene: TRBJ1-2; len: 12; CDR3nt: TGTGCCAGCAGCCAAGCGGGAGATGGCTACACCTTC; CDR3aa: CASSQAGDGYTF
d_gene: NA; abundance: NA; v_gene: TRBV5-5; j_gene: TRBJ1-4; len: 15; CDR3nt: TGTGCCAGCAGCTCCCCGGGGGCGGTAAAGGAAAAGCTGTTTTTT; CDR3aa: CASSSPGAVKEKLFF
d_gene: NA; abundance: NA; v_gene: TRBV4-2; j_gene: TRBJ2-7; len: 14; CDR3nt: TGTGCCAGCAGCCTCCGGACACAAGACTACGAGCAGTACTTC; CDR3aa: CASSLRTQDYEQYF
d_gene: TRBD1; abundance: NA; v_gene: TRBV28; j_gene: TRBJ1-2; len: 15; CDR3nt: TGTGCCAGCAGCGGGGACAGGGCCCTTGGCTATGGCTACACCTTC; CDR3aa: CASSGDRALGYGYTF
d_gene: NA; abundance: NA; v_gene: TRBV6-1; j_gene: TRBJ2-5; len: 17; CDR3nt: TGTGCCAGCAGTGTATCAATAAGAGGAGGGGTTGGAGAGACCCAGTACTTC; CDR3aa: CASSVSIRGGVGETQYF
d_gene: NA; abundance: few; v_gene: TRBV29-1; j_gene: TRBJ2-1; len: 13; CDR3nt: TGCAGCGTTGCTCAGTCCCTCTACAATGAGCAGTTCTTC; CDR3aa: CSVAQSLYNEQFF